The following is a T cell receptor beta chain sequence with its context. Seattle patients were enrolled while actively infected and followed longitudinally. This sample stems from a study of blood T cell repertoires in COVID-19. In the authors' workflow: Estimation of nucleated cell counts was performed using reference gene primer amplification. Using immunoSEQ multiplex PCR, the repertoire was profiled, and TCRdb retains in-frame clones only, with some absent. V, J and clone size reflect that table, while D and trimming were determined from the DNA. The data contain roughly 200,000 clones, around 80% of them singletons. Germline V CDR1 and CDR2: SGHNT, YYREEE (reference sequence). V gave up 4 bases and J gave up 7 bases; unmatched junction bases: 5. The CDR3 is 15 residues long.

This receptor was obtained from a woman aged 80 or over with COVID-19, enrolled during active disease. Sequencing was performed on peripheral blood. The chain couples TRBV5-4 to TRBJ2-2; 12 bases match TRBD2. DNA of the CDR3: TGTGCCAGCAGCCCTAGCGGGGGGGAGAGCGGGGAGCTGTTTTTT. Its translation: CASSPSGGESGELFF.